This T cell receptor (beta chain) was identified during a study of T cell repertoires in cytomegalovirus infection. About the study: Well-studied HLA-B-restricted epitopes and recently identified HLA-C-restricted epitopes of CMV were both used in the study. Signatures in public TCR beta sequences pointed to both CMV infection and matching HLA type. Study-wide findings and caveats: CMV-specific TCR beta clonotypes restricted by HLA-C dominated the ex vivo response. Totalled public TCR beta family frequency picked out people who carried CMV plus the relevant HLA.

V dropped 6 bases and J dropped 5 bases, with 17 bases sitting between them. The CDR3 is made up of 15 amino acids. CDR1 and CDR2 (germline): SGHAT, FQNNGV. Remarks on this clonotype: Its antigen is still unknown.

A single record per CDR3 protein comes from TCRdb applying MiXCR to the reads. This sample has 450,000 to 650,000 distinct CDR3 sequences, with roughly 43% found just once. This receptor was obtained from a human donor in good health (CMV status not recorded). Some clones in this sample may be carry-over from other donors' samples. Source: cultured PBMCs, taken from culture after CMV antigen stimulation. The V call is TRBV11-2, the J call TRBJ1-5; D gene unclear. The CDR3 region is CASSSWSGSDQPQHF. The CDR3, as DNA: TGTGCCAGCAGTTCTTGGAGTGGGTCTGATCAGCCCCAGCATTTT. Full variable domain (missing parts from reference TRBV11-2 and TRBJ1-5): EAGVAQSPRYKIIEKRQSVAFWCNPISGHATLYWYQQILGQGPKLLIQFQNNGVVDDSQLPKDRFSAERLKGVDSTLKIQPAKLEDSAVYLCASSSWSGSDQPQHFGDGTRLSIL.